This is a list of T cell receptor beta chains from one sample in a study of blood T cell repertoires in COVID-19. Clones were read by immunoSEQ multiplex PCR, and TCRdb kept only the in-frame ones, dropping some. The sample carries 150,000 to 200,000 clones, over 70% recorded once. The sequencing sample was made of PBMCs or T cells enriched from blood (not recorded which). These receptors all stem from a woman in her fifties or sixties in a cohort exposed to, infected with or recovered from COVID-19 (not recorded which). Both conserved end residues are part of each CDR3.

cdr3_length,v_call,cdr3_aa
17,TRBV6-2/TRBV6-3,CARSLTYSGQPAGELFF
15,TRBV18,CASSPGRGASYEQYF
14,TRBV23-1,CASSAPFGQIEAFF
15,TRBV19,CASSIGTGSYNEQFF
12,TRBV3-1/TRBV3-2,CASSQGAGLAFF
15,TRBV9,CASSPWTGRSDTQYF
12,TRBV5-8,CASTRSSYEQYF
16,TRBV7-8,CASSIQGAGGGNTIYF
17,TRBV18,CASSPGLAGTGGETQYF
16,TRBV28,CASSSRTSGGANEQFF
15,TRBV5-5,CASSALAGGGETQYF
15,TRBV7-9,CASSLRRDGQETQYF
14,TRBV25-1,CASSPRDNNYGYTF
11,TRBV12-3/TRBV12-4,CASSLGETQYF
14,TRBV4-2,CASSQEQSSYEQYF
17,TRBV11-2,CASSFDSPSSGRGEQFF
12,TRBV29-1,CSVGQGGNEQYF
13,TRBV6-4,CASSVAESDTQYF
15,TRBV19,CASSNLGEGRYEQYF
15,TRBV7-2,CASSLQGTGANVLTF
15,TRBV7-2,CASSLWGGQGDGYTF
13,TRBV12-3/TRBV12-4,CASSLLGLGELFF
15,TRBV6-1,CASSEGRGVDGELFF
13,TRBV20-1,CSASTGFRGELFF
14,TRBV6-1,CASSESPYTGELFF
16,TRBV7-2,CASSLAVDWRWETQYF
14,TRBV25-1,CASSEASSGNTIYF
14,TRBV27,CASNPTQSPYEQYF
16,TRBV7-8,CASSPMASGSLHEQFF
14,TRBV18,CASSPNGGSYGYTF
16,TRBV3-1/TRBV3-2,CASSPAVRASTDTQYF
12,TRBV6-5,CASYRDTDTQYF
15,TRBV3-1/TRBV3-2,CASSQAGGSGNTIYF
16,TRBV28,CASSLGGRAPRNTIYF
16,TRBV7-9,CASSFWSGTHQETQYF
15,TRBV7-2,CASSLVVGPQETQYF
16,TRBV21-1,CASERMAGTPYNEQFF
16,TRBV28,CASSKTGIRPNEKLFF
16,TRBV28,CASSFGGSGGPDTQYF
15,TRBV2,CASTADSSYNSPLHF
15,TRBV7-2,CASSKTSGDLDTQYF
16,TRBV14,CASSQVRTRNTGELFF
13,TRBV7-2,CASSSGTGRGYTF
14,TRBV5-5,CASSLGYGGETQYF
13,TRBV19,CASGEGGTYEQYF
14,TRBV13,CASSLEAGTDTQYF
14,TRBV6-5,CASSPGQGSSPLHF
13,TRBV23-1,CARGCDSSYEQYF
14,TRBV5-1,CASTGGTGANVLTF
20,TRBV11-3,CASSNTVRDRKRFSNQPQHF
16,TRBV4-2,CASSQDQASGSYEQYF